This T cell receptor (beta chain) was sequenced in a study of glioma-infiltrating T cells. Looked up from germline, CDR1 is ENHRY and CDR2 is SYGVKD. Trimming removed 3 bases from V and 5 bases from J, with 17 bases in between. This CDR3 contains 16 residues. The iRepertoire nested amplicon-rescue multiplex PCR amplified TCR alpha and beta CDR3s from RNA. TCRdb used MiXCR to reprocess the multiplex PCR reads, holding one entry per CDR3 protein. This sample yields 84,000 or so distinct CDR3 sequences, of which about 25% are seen a single time; 6.7% belongs to the top ten. The clonotype originates from a human donor with low-grade glioma or glioblastoma, undergoing nonglioma brain surgery, or in good health (not recorded which). What was sequenced was glioma tissue, nonneoplastic brain tissue, or PBMCs (not recorded which). This chain connects TRBV10-3 to TRBJ2-1, with D possibly being TRBD1 (6 bases). CDR3: CAISERAAQGHNEQFF. In DNA form, the CDR3 reads TGTGCCATCAGTGAACGAGCGGCACAGGGTCACAATGAGCAGTTCTTC.